The T cell receptor beta chain under discussion was sequenced for a study of T cell repertoires in cytomegalovirus infection. CDR1 is MDHEN, CDR2 SYDVKM, per germline. The CDR3 extends over 13 amino acids. The ends were cut back, 5 bases at V and 8 bases at J, with 15 bases in the middle. A single record per CDR3 protein comes from TCRdb applying MiXCR to the reads. The sample holds 740,000 or so distinct CDR3 sequences, 35% seen once. The chain links TRBV28 to TRBJ2-5; D may be TRBD1 (6 bases). This TCR derives from a human donor in good health (CMV status not recorded). Some clones in this sample may be carry-over from other donors' samples. Source material: PBMCs. The chain's CDR3 is CASSPGTQLTQYF. CDR3 bases: TGTGCCAGCAGTCCCGGGACACAGCTAACCCAGTACTTC. The full variable domain, rest sourced from reference TRBV28 and TRBJ2-5, is DVKVTQSSRYLVKRTGEKVFLECVQDMDHENMFWYRQDPGLGLRLIYFSYDVKMKEKGDIPEGYSVSREKKERFSLILESASTNQTSMYLCASSPGTQLTQYFGPGTRLLVL.